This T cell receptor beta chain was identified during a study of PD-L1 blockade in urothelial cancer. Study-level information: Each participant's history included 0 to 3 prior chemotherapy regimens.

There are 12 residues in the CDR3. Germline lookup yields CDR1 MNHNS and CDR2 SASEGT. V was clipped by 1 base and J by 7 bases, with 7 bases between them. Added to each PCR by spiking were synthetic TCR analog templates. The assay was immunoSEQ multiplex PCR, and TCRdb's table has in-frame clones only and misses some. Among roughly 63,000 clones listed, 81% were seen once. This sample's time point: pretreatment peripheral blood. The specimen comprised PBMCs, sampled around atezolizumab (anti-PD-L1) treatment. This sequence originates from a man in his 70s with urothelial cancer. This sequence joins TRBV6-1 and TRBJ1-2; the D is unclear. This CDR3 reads CASSEDDTGYTF. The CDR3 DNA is TGTGCCAGCAGTGAAGATGACACTGGCTACACCTTC.